This paragraph covers one T cell receptor beta chain sequence. The junction shows a germline mismatch at one end, possibly a read error. This specimen belongs to a study of somatic mutations in cytotoxic T cells in rheumatoid arthritis. The assay was immunoSEQ multiplex PCR, and TCRdb's table has in-frame clones only and misses some. This table has roughly 10,000 clones, 75% to 85% appearing once. Germline V gene data show CDR1 as SSHAT and CDR2 as FNYEAQ (reference sequence). CDR3 length equals 14 residues. Material: CD8+ T cells sorted from blood. The sequence came from an adult with rheumatoid arthritis. This rearrangement joins TRBV7-7 to TRBJ2-5; D is ambiguous. The CDR3 here is CASSLGPAEATQYF. DNA of the CDR3: TGTGCTAGCAGCTTAGGTCCAGCAGAAGCGACCCAGTACTTC.